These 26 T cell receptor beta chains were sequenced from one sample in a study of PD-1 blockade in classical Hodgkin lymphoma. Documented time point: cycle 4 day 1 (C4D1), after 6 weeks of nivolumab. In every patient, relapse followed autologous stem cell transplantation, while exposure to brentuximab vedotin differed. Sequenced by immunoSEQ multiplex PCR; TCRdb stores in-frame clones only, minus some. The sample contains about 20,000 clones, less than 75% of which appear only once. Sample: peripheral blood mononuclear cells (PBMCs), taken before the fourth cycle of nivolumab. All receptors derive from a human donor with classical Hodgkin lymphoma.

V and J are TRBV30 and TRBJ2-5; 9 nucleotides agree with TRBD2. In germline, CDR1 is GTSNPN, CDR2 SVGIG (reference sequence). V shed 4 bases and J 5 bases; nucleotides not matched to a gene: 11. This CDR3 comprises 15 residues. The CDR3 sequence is CAWKRVAGELETQYF. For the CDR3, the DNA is TGTGCCTGGAAACGGGTAGCGGGAGAGCTTGAGACCCAGTACTTC.

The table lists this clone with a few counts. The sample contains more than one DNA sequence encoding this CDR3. The CDR3 spells CASRRTGVGNYGYTF. The CDR3 coding sequence is TGTGCCAGCAGGAGGACAGGGGTGGGTAACTATGGCTACACCTTC. The J gene is TRBJ1-2, the V gene TRBV2; 9 positions agree with TRBD1. This CDR3 is 15 amino acids long. The V and J ends lost 6 bases and 1 base, in that order; junction bases with no gene match: 6. Germline values: CDR1 SNHLY, CDR2 FYNNEI.

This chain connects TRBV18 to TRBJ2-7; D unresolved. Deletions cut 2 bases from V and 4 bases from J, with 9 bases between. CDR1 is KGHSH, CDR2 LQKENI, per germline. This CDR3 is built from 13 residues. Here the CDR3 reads CASSPKGFYEQYF. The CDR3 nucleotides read TGTGCCAGCTCACCAAAGGGATTTTACGAGCAGTACTTC. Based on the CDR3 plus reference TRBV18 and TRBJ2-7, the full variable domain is NAGVMQNPRHLVRRRGQEARLRCSPMKGHSHVYWYRQLPEEGLKFMVYLQKENIIDESGMPKERFSAEFPKEGPSILRIQQVVRGDSAAYFCASSPKGFYEQYFGPGTRLTVT.

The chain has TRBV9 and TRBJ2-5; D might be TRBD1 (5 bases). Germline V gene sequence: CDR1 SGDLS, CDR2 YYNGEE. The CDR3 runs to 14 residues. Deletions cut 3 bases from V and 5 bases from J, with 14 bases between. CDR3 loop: CASSALEGAETQYF. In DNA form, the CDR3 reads TGTGCCAGCAGCGCCCTGGAAGGGGCGGAGACCCAGTACTTC.

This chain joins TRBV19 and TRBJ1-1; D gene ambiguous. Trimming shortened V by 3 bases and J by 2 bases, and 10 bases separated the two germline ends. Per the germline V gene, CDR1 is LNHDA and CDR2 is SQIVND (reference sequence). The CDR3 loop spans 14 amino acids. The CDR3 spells CASSISAYNTEAFF. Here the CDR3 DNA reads TGTGCCAGTAGTATCTCCGCCTATAACACTGAAGCTTTCTTT.

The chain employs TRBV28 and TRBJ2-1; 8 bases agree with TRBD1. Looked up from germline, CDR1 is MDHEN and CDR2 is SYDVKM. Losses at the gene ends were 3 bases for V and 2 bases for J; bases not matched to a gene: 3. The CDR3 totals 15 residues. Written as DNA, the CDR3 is TGTGCCAGCAGTTTCCAGGGGGCCCCCTACAATGAGCAGTTCTTC. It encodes CASSFQGAPYNEQFF.

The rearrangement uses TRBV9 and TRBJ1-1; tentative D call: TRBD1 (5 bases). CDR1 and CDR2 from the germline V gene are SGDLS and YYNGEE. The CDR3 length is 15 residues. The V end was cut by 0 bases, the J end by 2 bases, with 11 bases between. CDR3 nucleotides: TGTGCCAGCAGCGTAGGGAGCCAGGGCAACACTGAAGCTTTCTTT. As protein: CASSVGSQGNTEAFF.

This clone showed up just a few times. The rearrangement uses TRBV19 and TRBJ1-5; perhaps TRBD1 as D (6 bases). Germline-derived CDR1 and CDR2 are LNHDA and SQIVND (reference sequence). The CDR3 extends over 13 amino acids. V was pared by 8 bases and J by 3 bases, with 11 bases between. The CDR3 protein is CASGGQFNQPQHF. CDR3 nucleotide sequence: TGTGCCAGTGGGGGGCAGTTCAATCAGCCCCAGCATTTT.

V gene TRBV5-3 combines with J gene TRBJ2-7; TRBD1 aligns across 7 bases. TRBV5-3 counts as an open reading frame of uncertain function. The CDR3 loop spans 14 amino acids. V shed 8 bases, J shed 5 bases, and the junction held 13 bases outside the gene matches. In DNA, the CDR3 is TGTGCCAGCAGCCCGGCGCAGGGGGACCACGAGCAGTACTTC. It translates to CASSPAQGDHEQYF.

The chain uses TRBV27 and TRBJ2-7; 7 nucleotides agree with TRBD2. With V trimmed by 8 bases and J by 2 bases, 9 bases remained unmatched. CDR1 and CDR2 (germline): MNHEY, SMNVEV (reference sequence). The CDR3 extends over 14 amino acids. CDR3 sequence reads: CASRLAGDTYEQYF. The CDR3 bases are TGTGCCAGCCGATTAGCGGGCGATACCTACGAGCAGTACTTC.

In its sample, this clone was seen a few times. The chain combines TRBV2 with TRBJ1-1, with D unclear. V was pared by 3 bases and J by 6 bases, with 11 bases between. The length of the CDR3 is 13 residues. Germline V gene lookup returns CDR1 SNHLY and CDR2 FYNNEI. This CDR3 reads CASSDHQTAEAFF. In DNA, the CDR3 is TGTGCCAGCAGTGATCACCAGACCGCTGAAGCTTTCTTT.

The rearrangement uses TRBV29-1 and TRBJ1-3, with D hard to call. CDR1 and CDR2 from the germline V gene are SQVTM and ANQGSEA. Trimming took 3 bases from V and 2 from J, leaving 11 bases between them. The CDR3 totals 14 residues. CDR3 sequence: CSVEFAGTGNTIYF. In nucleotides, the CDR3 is TGCAGCGTTGAGTTTGCAGGCACTGGAAACACCATATATTTT.

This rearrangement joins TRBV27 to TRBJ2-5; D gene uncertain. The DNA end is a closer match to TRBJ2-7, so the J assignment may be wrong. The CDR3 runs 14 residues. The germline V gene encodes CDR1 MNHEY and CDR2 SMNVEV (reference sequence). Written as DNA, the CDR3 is TGTGCCAGCAGTTTACTAGGCCAGACCTACGAGCAGTACTTC. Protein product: CASSLLGQTYEQYF.

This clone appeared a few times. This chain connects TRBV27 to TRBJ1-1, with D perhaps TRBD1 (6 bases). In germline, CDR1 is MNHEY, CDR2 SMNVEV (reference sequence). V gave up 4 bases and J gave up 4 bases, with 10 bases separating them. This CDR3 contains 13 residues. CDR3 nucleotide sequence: TGTGCCAGCAGTTCCCAGGGGTTCACTGAAGCTTTCTTT. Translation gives CASSSQGFTEAFF.

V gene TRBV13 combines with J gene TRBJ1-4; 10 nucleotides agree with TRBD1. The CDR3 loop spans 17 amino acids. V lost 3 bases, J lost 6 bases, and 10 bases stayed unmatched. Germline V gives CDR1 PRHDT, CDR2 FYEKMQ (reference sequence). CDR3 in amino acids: CASSLRTGGSRDEKLFF. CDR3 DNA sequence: TGTGCCAGCAGCTTGAGGACAGGGGGGAGTCGGGATGAAAAACTGTTTTTT.

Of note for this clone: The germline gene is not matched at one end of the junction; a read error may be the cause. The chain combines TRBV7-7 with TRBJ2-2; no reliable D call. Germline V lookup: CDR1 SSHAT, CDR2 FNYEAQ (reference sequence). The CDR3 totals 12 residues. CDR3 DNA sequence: TGTGCTAGCAGCCTAGACACCGGGGAGCTGTTTTTT. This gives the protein CASSLDTGELFF. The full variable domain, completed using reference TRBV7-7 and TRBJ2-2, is GAGVSQSPRYKVTKRGQDVTLRCDPISSHATLYWYQQALGQGPEFLTYFNYEAQPDKSGLPSDRFSAERPEGSISTLTIQRTEQRDSAMYRCASSLDTGELFFGEGSRLTVL.

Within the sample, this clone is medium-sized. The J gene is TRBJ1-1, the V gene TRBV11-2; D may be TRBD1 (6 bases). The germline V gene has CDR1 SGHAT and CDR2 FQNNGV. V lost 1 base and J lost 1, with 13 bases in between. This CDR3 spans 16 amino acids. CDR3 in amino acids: CASSLVSRGQNTEAFF. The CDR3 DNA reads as TGTGCCAGCAGCTTAGTCTCTCGGGGACAGAACACTGAAGCTTTCTTT.

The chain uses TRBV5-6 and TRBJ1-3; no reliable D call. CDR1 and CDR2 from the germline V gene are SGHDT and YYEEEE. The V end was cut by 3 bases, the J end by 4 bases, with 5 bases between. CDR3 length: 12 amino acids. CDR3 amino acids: CASSSLGNTIYF. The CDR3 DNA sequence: TGTGCCAGCAGCTCGCTGGGAAACACCATATATTTT.

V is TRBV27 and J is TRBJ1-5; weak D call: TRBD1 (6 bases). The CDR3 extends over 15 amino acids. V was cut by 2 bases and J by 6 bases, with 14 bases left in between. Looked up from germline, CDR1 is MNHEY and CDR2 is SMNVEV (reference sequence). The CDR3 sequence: CASSLLGGGGQPQHF. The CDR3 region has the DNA TGTGCCAGCAGTTTACTGGGAGGGGGTGGTCAGCCCCAGCATTTT.

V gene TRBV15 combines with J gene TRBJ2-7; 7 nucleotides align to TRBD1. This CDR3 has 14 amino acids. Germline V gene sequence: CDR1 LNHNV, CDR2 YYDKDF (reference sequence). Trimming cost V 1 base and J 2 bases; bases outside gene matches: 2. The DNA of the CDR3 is TGTGCCACCAGCAGAGGGGGGACAGCCTACGAGCAGTACTTC. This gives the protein CATSRGGTAYEQYF.

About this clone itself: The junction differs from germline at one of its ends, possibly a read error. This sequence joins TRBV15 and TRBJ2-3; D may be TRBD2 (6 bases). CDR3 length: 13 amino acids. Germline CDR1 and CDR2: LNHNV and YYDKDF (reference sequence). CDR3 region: CATSRNTGTSTDF. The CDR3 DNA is TGTGCCACCAGCAGAAACACCGGGACTTCTACGGATTTT.

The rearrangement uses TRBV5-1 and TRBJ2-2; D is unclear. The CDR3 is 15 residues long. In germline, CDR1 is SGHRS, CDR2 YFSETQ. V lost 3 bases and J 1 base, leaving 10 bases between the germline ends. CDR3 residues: CASSWAGENTGELFF. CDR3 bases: TGCGCCAGCAGCTGGGCAGGCGAGAACACCGGGGAGCTGTTTTTT.

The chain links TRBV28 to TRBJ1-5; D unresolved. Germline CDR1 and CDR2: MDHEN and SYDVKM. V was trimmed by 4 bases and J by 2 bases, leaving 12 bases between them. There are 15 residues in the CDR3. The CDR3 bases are TGTGCCAGCAGTTCCCTGAAGACTGGCAATCAGCCCCAGCATTTT. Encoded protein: CASSSLKTGNQPQHF.

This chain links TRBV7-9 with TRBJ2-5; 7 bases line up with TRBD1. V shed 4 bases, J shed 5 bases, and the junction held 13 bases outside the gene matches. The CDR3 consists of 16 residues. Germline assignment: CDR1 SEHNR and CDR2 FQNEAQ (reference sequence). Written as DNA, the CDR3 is TGTGCCAGCAGCTCAGGGAACGACAGGGCGCGGGAGACCCAGTACTTC. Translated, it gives CASSSGNDRARETQYF.

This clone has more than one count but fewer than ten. In DNA, the CDR3 is TGTGCCAGCAGTTTCCGGCTAGCGGGCATTAACGAGCAGTACTTC. Translated: CASSFRLAGINEQYF. The chain carries TRBV6-5 and TRBJ2-7; 8 nucleotides match TRBD2. The V segment lost 4 bases and the J segment 5 bases; nucleotides outside the gene matches: 10. Germline V gene data show CDR1 as MNHEY and CDR2 as SVGAGI. The CDR3 loop spans 15 amino acids.

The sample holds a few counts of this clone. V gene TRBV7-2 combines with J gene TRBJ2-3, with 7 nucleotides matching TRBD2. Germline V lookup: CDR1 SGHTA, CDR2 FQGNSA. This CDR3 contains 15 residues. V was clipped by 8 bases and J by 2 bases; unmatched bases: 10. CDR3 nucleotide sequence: TGTGCCAGCGGCGGTAGCGGGTTTATCACAGATACGCAGTATTTT. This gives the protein CASGGSGFITDTQYF.